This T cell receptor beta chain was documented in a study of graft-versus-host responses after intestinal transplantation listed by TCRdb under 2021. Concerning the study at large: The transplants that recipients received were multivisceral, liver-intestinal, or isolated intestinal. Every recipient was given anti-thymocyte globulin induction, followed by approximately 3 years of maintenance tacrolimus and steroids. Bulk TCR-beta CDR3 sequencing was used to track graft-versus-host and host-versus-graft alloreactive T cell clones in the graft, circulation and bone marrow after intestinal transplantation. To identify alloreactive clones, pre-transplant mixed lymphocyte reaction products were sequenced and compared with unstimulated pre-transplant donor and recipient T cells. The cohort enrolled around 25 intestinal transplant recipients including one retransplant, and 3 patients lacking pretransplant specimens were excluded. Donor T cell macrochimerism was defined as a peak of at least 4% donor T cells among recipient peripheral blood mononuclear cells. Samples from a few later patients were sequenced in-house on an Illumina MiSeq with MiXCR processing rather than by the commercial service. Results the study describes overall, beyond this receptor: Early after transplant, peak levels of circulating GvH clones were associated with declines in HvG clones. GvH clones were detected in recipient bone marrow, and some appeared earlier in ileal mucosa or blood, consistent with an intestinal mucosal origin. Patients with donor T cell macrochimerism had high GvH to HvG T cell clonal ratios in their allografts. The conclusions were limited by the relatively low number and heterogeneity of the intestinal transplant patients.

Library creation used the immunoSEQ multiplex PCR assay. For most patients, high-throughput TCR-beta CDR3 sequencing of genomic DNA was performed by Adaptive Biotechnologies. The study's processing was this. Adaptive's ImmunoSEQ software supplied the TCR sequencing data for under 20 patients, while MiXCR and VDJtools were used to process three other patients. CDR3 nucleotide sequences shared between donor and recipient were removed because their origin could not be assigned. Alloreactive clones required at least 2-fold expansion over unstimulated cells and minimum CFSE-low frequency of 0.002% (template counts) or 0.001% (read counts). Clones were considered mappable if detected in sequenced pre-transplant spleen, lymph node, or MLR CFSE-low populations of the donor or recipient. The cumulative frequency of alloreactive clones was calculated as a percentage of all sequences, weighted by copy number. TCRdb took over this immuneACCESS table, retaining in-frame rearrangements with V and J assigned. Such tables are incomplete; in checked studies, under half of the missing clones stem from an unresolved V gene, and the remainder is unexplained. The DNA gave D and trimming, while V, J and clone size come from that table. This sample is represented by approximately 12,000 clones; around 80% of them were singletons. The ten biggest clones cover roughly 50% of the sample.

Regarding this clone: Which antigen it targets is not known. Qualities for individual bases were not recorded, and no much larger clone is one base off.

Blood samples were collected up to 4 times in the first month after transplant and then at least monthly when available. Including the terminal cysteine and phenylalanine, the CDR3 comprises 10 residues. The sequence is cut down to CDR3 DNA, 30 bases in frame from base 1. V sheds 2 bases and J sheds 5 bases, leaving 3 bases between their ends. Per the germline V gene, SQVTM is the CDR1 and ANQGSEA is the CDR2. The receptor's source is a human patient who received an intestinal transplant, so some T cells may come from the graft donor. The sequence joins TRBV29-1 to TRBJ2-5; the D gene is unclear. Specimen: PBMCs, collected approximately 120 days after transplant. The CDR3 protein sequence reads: CSVERETQYF. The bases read TGCAGCGTTGAAAGGGAGACCCAGTACTTC.